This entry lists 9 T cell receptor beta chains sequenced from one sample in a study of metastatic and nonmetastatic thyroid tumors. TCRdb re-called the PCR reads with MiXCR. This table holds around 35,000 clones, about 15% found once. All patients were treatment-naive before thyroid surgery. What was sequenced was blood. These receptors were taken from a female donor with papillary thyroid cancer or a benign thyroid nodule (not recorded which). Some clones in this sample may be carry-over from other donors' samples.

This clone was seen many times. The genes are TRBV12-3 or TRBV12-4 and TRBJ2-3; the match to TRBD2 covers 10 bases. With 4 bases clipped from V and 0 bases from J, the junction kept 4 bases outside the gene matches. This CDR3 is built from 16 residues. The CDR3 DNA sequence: TGTGCCAGCAGTTCGCAGACTAGCGGGAGCACAGATACGCAGTATTTT. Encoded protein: CASSSQTSGSTDTQYF.

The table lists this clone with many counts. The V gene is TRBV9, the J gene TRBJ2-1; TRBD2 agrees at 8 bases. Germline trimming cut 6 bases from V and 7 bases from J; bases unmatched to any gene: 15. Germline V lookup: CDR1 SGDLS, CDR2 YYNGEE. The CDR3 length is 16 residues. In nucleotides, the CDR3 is TGTGCCAGCACACTAGCGGCGAACCTGGATCCGAATGAGCAGTTCTTC. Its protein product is CASTLAANLDPNEQFF.

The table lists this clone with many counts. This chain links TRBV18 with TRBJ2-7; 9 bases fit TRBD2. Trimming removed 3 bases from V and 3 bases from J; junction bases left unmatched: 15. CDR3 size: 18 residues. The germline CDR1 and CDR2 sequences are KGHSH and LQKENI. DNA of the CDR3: TGTGCCAGCTCACCTCCCCCTTCCGGTAGCGGGAGTGACTACGAGCAGTACTTC. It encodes CASSPPPSGSGSDYEQYF.

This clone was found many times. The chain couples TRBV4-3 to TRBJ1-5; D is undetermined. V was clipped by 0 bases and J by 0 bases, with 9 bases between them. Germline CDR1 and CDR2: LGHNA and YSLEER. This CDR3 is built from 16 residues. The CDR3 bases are TGCGCCAGCAGCCAAGATGGACCTTATAGCAATCAGCCCCAGCATTTT. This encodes CASSQDGPYSNQPQHF.

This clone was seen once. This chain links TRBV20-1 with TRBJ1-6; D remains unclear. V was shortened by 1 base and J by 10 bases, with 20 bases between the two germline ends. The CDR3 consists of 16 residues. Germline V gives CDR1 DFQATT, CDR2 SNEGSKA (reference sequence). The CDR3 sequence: CSARGSGMSFTSPLHF. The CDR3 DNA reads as TGCAGTGCTAGAGGGTCGGGGATGTCCTTTACCTCACCCCTCCACTTT.

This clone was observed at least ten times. The CDR3 DNA is TGTGCCACCAGCAGAAATCGACTAGCGGTACCCAATGAGCAGTTCTTC. Protein product: CATSRNRLAVPNEQFF. The genes are TRBV15 and TRBJ2-1, with 9 bases that match TRBD2. CDR3 size: 16 residues. Trimming cost V 2 bases and J 6 bases; bases outside gene matches: 8. Germline lookup yields CDR1 LNHNV and CDR2 YYDKDF (reference sequence).

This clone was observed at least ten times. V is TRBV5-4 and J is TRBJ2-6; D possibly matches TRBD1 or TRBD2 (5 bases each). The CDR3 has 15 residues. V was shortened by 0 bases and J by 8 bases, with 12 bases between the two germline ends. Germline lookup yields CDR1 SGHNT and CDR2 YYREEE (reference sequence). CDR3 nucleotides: TGTGCCAGCAGCTTGGATTTTGAGGGGTCCAACGTCCTGACTTTC. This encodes CASSLDFEGSNVLTF.

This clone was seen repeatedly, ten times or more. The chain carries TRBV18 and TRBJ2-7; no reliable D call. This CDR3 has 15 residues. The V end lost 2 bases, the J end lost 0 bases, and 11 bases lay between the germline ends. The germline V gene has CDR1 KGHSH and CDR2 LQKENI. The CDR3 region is CASSPGSERSYEQYF. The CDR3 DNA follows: TGTGCCAGCTCACCAGGATCGGAGCGCTCCTACGAGCAGTACTTC.

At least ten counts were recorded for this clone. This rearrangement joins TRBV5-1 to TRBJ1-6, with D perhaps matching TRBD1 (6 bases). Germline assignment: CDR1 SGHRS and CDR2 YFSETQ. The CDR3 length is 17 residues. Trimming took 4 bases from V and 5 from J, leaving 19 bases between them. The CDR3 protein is CASSLNTLGADNSPLHF. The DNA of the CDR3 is TGCGCCAGCAGCCTCAACACCCTGGGGGCTGATAATTCACCCCTCCACTTT.